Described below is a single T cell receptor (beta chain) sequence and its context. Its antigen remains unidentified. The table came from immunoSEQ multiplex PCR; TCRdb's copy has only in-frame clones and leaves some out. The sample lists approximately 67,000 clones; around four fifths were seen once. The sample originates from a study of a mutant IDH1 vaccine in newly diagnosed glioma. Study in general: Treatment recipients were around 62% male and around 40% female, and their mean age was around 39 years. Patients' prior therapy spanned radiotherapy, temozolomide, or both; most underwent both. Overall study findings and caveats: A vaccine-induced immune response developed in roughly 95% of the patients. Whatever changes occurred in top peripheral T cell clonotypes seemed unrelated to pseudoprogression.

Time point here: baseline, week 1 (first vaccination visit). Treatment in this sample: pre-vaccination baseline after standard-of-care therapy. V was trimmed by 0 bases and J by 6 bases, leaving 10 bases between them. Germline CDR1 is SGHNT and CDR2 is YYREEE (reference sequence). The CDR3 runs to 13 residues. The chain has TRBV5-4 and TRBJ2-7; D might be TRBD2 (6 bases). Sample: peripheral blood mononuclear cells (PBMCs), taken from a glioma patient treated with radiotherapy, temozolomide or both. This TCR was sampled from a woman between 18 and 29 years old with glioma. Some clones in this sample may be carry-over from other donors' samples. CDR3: CASSLAGVSEQYF. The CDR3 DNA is TGTGCCAGCAGCTTGGCGGGAGTATCCGAGCAGTACTTC.